The 15 T cell receptor beta chains below all came from one sample that was sequenced in a study of control samples from healthy donors and cancer patients. Sequencing was performed with immunoSEQ multiplex PCR; in TCRdb, only in-frame clones are kept and a portion is missing. The sample lists over 150,000 clones; approximately 94% were seen once. Sequencing was done on a sample of PBMCs. The receptors come from a man aged 55-75 years with colorectal cancer.

J is TRBJ2-3 and V is TRBV10-3; 9 bases are a match to TRBD1. In germline, CDR1 is ENHRY, CDR2 SYGVKD. Unmatched junction bases numbered 8, after V lost 0 bases and J lost 4 bases. The length of the CDR3 is 17 residues. CDR3 nucleotide sequence: TGTGCCATCAGTGAGTCGGAGGACAGGGGCGAAGCAGATACGCAGTATTTT. This sequence encodes CAISESEDRGEADTQYF.

This chain links TRBV6-2 or TRBV6-3 with TRBJ2-5; 10 bases agree with TRBD2. The V gene end was trimmed by 5 bases and the J gene end by 4 bases; junction bases not matched to a gene: 13. This CDR3 region has 17 residues. Germline V gene lookup returns CDR1 MNHEY and CDR2 SVGEGT. The CDR3 region is CASSPQRGGTNRETQYF. In DNA form, the CDR3 reads TGTGCCAGCAGTCCCCAGCGGGGGGGCACGAACCGAGAGACCCAGTACTTC.

The J gene is TRBJ1-3, the V gene TRBV10-2; D unresolved. CDR1 and CDR2 from the germline V gene are WSHSY and SAAADI. V was cut by 5 bases and J by 2 bases, with 10 bases left in between. This CDR3 region has 14 residues. The CDR3 spells CASSYRLAGNTIYF. As DNA, the CDR3 is TGCGCCAGCAGTTACCGGCTCGCTGGAAACACCATATATTTT.

The J gene is TRBJ2-3, the V gene TRBV4-2, with 7 bases that match TRBD2. The CDR3 covers 16 residues. With V trimmed by 0 bases and J by 4 bases, 7 bases remained unmatched. Germline CDR1 reads LGHNA; CDR2 reads YNFKEQ. CDR3 amino acids: CASSQDRGGFSDTQYF. CDR3 DNA sequence: TGTGCCAGCAGCCAAGATAGGGGAGGGTTCTCAGATACGCAGTATTTT.

The chain employs TRBV19 and TRBJ2-7; D remains ambiguous. Germline V gives CDR1 LNHDA, CDR2 SQIVND (reference sequence). Between the trimmed V and J ends, which lost 5 bases and 2 bases, there was a span of 13 bases. This CDR3 comprises 14 residues. CDR3 nucleotide sequence: TGTGCCAGTAGTTACCGTAATTCCCCCTACGAGCAGTACTTC. This encodes CASSYRNSPYEQYF.

The rearrangement links TRBV19 to TRBJ1-5; 8 bases fit TRBD1. Germline V CDR1 and CDR2: LNHDA, SQIVND (reference sequence). This CDR3 region has 16 residues. J lost 8 bases, V lost 5 bases, and 14 bases had no gene match. The DNA of the CDR3 is TGTGCCAGTAGTTCCCGCGGGACAGGTGTTTTCAAGCCCCAGCATTTT. It is translated as CASSSRGTGVFKPQHF.

The rearrangement uses TRBV11-2 and TRBJ1-4; D unresolved. With 5 bases removed from V and 7 bases from J, the gap between germline ends came to 23 bases. The CDR3 is 17 amino acids. CDR1 is SGHAT, CDR2 FQNNGV, per germline. The CDR3 sequence is CASSPQVTLDLCEKLFF. In DNA, the CDR3 is TGTGCCAGCAGCCCCCAGGTAACCCTCGATCTCTGTGAAAAACTGTTTTTT.

The DNA of the CDR3 is TGCGCCAGCAGCTTGGACGGTGGGGGGTTTGGCACAGATACGCAGTATTTT. The encoded protein is CASSLDGGGFGTDTQYF. J is TRBJ2-3 and V is TRBV5-1, with TRBD2 as a possible D gene (6 bases). CDR1 SGHRS and CDR2 YFSETQ come from the germline V gene. This CDR3 has 17 amino acids. The ends were cut back, 0 bases at V and 1 base at J, with 15 bases in the middle.

This rearrangement joins TRBV20-1 to TRBJ2-5, with D tentatively TRBD2 (6 bases). Germline values: CDR1 DFQATT, CDR2 SNEGSKA (reference sequence). The CDR3 extends over 15 amino acids. Trimming took off 3 bases at V and 5 bases at J, with 19 bases between the two ends. Written as DNA, the CDR3 is TGCAGTGCTAGTGACGGCGGGGTTATTAGGGAGACCCAGTACTTC. Translation gives CSASDGGVIRETQYF.

The rearrangement links TRBV12-3 or TRBV12-4 to TRBJ1-1; the D is unclear. The CDR3 has 11 residues. Between the trimmed V and J ends, which lost 5 bases and 1 base, there was a span of 2 bases. CDR3 loop: CASSKNTEAFF. The CDR3 region has the DNA TGTGCCAGCAGTAAGAACACTGAAGCTTTCTTT.

This rearrangement joins TRBV6-1 to TRBJ2-7; D not resolved. The CDR3 consists of 17 residues. Trimming removed 4 bases at V and 2 bases at J, with 21 bases between. Germline CDR1 is MNHNS and CDR2 is SASEGT. The CDR3 DNA reads as TGTGCCAGCAGTGTGTCACTGCCGAGAATACAACCCTACGAGCAGTACTTC. It encodes CASSVSLPRIQPYEQYF.

Comments on this clone: In the same sample, other DNA sequences code for this CDR3. The chain recombines TRBV2 with TRBJ1-1, with no clear D. The V end was cut by 3 bases, the J end by 1 base, with 9 bases between. The CDR3 sequence is 14 residues long. From germline, CDR1 is SNHLY and CDR2 FYNNEI. The CDR3 DNA reads as TGTGCCAGCAGTGATCGAGTCGGGAACACTGAAGCTTTCTTT. This sequence encodes CASSDRVGNTEAFF.

This sequence joins TRBV28 and TRBJ2-2; possible D gene TRBD1, 5 bases. Trimming took 2 bases from V and 6 from J, leaving 13 bases between them. Germline V gene data show CDR1 as MDHEN and CDR2 as SYDVKM. The CDR3 contains 15 residues. The CDR3: CASSLGALGAGELFF. The CDR3, as DNA: TGTGCCAGCAGTTTAGGGGCTCTAGGGGCCGGGGAGCTGTTTTTT.

This chain links TRBV21-1 with TRBJ1-1; TRBD1 reflects the table's D call only, with no check against the DNA. TRBV21-1 is shown as a pseudogene. The CDR3 loop spans 18 amino acids. CDR3: CASSKEAVRQGLCTEAFF. The CDR3 DNA sequence: TGTGCCAGCAGCAAAGAGGCGGTTAGACAGGGACTTTGCACTGAAGCTTTCTTT.

This chain connects TRBV2 to TRBJ2-7; D is undetermined. The CDR3 loop spans 12 amino acids. Germline CDR1 and CDR2: SNHLY and FYNNEI. V lost 6 bases to trimming and J lost 6 bases, with 12 bases between them. The CDR3 region is CASRDQIGEQYF. In DNA form, the CDR3 reads TGTGCCAGCAGAGACCAAATAGGCGAGCAGTACTTC.